This T cell receptor beta chain appears in the sequencing data of a study of blood T cell repertoires in COVID-19. Study information: Collection of acute and convalescent COVID-19 samples took place in the United States, Italy and Spain. Nucleic acid was either cDNA or gDNA, and it came from T cells, B-cell-depleted T cells, or PBMCs.

The CDR3 consists of 13 residues. Trimming took 10 bases from V and 3 from J, leaving 10 bases between them. Germline V CDR1 and CDR2: ENHRY, SYGVKD. Seattle patients were enrolled while actively infected and followed longitudinally. In the study's own analysis: Estimation of nucleated cell counts was performed using reference gene primer amplification. TCRdb's table, derived via immunoSEQ multiplex PCR, lists solely in-frame clones and lacks some. V, J and clone size derive from that table, while D and trimming were established from the DNA sequence. The profile shows 150,000 to 200,000 clones, around four fifths of them singletons.

V and J are TRBV10-3 and TRBJ1-6; D remains unclear. This clonotype was obtained from a woman older than 75 with COVID-19, enrolled during active disease. The sample was peripheral blood. The CDR3 region is CATRRDYNSPLHF. The CDR3 DNA is TGTGCCACGCGCCGGGACTATAATTCACCCCTCCACTTT.